This TCR beta chain came from a study of patients and donors after allogeneic stem cell transplantation. The CDR3 is 14 amino acids. Trimming at V came to 3 bases and at J to 3 bases, leaving 2 bases not matched to a gene. This clonotype has a single count. In TCRdb, the RT-PCR reads were re-called with MiXCR into one record per CDR3 protein. The profile shows 25,000 to 40,000 distinct CDR3 sequences, 37% of them singletons. Input material: blood, either unsorted or a sorted T cell fraction (not recorded which). This rearrangement joins TRBV12-3 or TRBV12-4 to TRBJ1-2; 9 nucleotides agree with TRBD1. This TCR came from a human donor who was either an allogeneic HSCT recipient or a stem cell or donor lymphocyte infusion donor (not recorded which). It is not recorded whose cells these are; they may come from a transplant donor. The CDR3 DNA is TGTGCCAGCAGTTTGGGGGACAGGGACTATGGCTACACCTTC. It is translated as CASSLGDRDYGYTF.